The clone carrying this T cell receptor (beta chain) was seen ten or more times. Deletions cut 4 bases from V and 2 bases from J, with 11 bases between. Germline loops: CDR1 LGHDT, CDR2 YNNKEL (reference sequence). The length of the CDR3 is 14 residues. According to the study, TCR beta libraries were built with iRepertoire HTBI primers and CDR3-region Arm-PCR. A single record per CDR3 protein comes from TCRdb applying MiXCR to the multiplex PCR reads. There are approximately 360,000 distinct CDR3 sequences in the sample; roughly 10% occur only once, and 15% to 20% lies in the top ten. The entry originates in a study of regulatory T cells in long-lasting Graves disease. Time point defined: newly diagnosed GD, antithyroid drugs for less than 3 months. TCR sequences were obtained from RNA taken from PBMCs. These data were also filed under a second study, of T cells in Graves' hyperthyroidism and ophthalmopathy.

The V and J genes are TRBV3-1 and TRBJ2-5; either TRBD1 or TRBD2 may fit D (5 bases each). This specimen consisted of peripheral blood mononuclear cells (PBMCs), obtained at new diagnosis, from a patient treated with antithyroid drugs. The sequence was obtained from a woman under 30 with Graves disease. CDR3 in amino acids: CASSLRDGQETQYF. The CDR3 region has the DNA TGTGCCAGCAGCCTCCGGGACGGACAAGAGACCCAGTACTTC.